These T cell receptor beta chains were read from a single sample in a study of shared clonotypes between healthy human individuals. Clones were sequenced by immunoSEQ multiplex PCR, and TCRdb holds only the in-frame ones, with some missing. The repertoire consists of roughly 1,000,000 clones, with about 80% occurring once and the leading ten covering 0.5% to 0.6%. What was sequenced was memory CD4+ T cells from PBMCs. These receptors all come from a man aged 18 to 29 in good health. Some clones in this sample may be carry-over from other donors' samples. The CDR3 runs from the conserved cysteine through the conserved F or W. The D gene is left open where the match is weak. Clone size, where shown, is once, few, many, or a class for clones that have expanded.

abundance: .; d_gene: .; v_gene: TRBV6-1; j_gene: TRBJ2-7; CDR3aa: CASSTPTEQGKQYF; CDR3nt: TGTGCCAGCAGTACCCCTACGGAACAGGGCAAGCAGTACTTC
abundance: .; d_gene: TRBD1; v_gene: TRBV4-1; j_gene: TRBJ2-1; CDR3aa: CASSQEDETGRNEQFF; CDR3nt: TGCGCCAGCAGCCAAGAGGACGAGACAGGGAGAAATGAGCAGTTCTTC
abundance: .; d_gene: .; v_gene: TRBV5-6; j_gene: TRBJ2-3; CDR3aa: CASSARLVDTQYF; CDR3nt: TGTGCCAGCAGCGCCCGACTAGTAGATACGCAGTATTTT
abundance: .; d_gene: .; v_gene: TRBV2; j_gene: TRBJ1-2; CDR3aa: CASSVLGQGGYGYTF; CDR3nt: TGTGCCAGCAGTGTCTTAGGGCAGGGTGGTTATGGCTACACCTTC
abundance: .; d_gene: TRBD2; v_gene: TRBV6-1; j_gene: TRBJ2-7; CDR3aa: CASIKGLARNYEQYF; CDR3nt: TGTGCCAGCATCAAAGGACTAGCGAGAAACTACGAGCAGTACTTC
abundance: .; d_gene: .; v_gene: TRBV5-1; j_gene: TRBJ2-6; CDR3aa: CASSTGVSGANVLTF; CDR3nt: TGCGCCAGCAGCACAGGTGTCTCTGGGGCCAACGTCCTGACTTTC
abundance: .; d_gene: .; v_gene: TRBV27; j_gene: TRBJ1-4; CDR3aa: CASSLSWGYGEKLFF; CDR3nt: TGTGCCAGCAGTTTATCGTGGGGGTATGGTGAAAAACTGTTTTTT
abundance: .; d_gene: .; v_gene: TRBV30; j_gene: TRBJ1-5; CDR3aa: CAWSVPAGDNQPQHF; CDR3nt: TGTGCCTGGAGTGTACCTGCAGGGGACAATCAGCCCCAGCATTTT
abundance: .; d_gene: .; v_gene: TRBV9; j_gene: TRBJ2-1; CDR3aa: CASSVVQRGYNEQFF; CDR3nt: TGTGCCAGCAGCGTAGTACAAAGGGGCTACAATGAGCAGTTCTTC
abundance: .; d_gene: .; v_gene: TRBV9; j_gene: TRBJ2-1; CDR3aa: CASSVTETFSYNEQFF; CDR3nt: TGTGCCAGCAGCGTAACAGAGACCTTTTCCTACAATGAGCAGTTCTTC
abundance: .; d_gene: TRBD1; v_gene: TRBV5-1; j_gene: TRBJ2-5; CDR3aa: CASRVGTERETQYF; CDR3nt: TGCGCCAGCAGGGTCGGGACAGAGAGAGAGACCCAGTACTTC
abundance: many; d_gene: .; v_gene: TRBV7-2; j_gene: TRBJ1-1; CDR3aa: CASSLVGLNTEAFF; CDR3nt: TGTGCCAGCAGCTTAGTCGGATTGAACACTGAAGCTTTCTTT
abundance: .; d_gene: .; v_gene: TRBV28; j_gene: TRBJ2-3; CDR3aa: CASSLRPNSRSRDTQYF; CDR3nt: TGTGCCAGCAGTTTACGCCCGAACTCGCGCTCCAGAGATACGCAGTATTTT
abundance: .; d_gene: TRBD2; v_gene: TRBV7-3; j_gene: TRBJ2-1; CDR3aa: CASSPGLAGVGEQFF; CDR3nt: TGTGCCAGCAGCCCCGGACTAGCGGGAGTAGGCGAGCAGTTCTTC
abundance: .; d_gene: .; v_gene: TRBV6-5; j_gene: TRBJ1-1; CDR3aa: CASSLELNTEAFF; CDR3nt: TGTGCCAGCAGTTTGGAGCTGAACACTGAAGCTTTCTTT
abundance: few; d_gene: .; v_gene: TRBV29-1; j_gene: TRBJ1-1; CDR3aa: CSVDAGKDTEAFF; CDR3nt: TGCAGCGTTGATGCAGGGAAGGACACTGAAGCTTTCTTT
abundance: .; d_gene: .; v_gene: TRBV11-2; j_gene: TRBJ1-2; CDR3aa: CASSLGPGQGYGYTF; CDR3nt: TGTGCCAGCAGCTTAGGGCCAGGCCAGGGGTATGGCTACACCTTC
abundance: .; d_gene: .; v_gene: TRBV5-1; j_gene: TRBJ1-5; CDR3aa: CASSLEGAGQPQHF; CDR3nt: TGCGCCAGCAGCTTGGAAGGGGCCGGTCAGCCCCAGCATTTT
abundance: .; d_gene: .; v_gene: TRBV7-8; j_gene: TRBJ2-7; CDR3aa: CASSSRGGQDEQYF; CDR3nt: TGTGCCAGCAGCTCCCGCGGAGGGCAAGACGAGCAGTACTTC
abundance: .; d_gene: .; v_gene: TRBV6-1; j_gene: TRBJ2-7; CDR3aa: CASRTEYEQYF; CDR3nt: TGTGCCAGCAGGACTGAATACGAGCAGTACTTC
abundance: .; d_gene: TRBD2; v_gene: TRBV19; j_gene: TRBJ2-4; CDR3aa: CASSIRASGTGKNIQYF; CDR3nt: TGTGCCAGTAGTATAAGGGCTAGCGGGACTGGCAAAAACATTCAGTACTTC
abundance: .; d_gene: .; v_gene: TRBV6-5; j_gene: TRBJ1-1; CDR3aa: CASLDEGDVSPFF; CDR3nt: TGTGCCAGCTTGGATGAAGGGGATGTATCTCCTTTCTTT
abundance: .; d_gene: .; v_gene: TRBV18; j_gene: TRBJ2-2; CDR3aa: CASSSLALNTGELFF; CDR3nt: TGTGCCAGCTCGTCCCTGGCCTTGAACACCGGGGAGCTGTTTTTT
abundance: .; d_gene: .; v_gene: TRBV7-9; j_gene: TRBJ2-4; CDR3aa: CASSFRRTAENIQYF; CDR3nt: TGTGCCAGCAGCTTTAGAAGGACAGCCGAAAACATTCAGTACTTC
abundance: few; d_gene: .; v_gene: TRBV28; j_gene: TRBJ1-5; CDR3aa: CASSSGSDIQPQHF; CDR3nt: TGTGCCAGCAGTTCTGGATCTGACATTCAGCCCCAGCATTTT
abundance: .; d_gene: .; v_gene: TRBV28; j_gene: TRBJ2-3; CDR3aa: CASRLGGNTDTQYF; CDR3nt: TGTGCCAGTCGACTTGGGGGGAACACAGATACGCAGTATTTT
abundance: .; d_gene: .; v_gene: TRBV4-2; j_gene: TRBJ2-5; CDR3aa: CASSHKKETQYF; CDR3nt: TGTGCCAGCAGCCATAAAAAGGAGACCCAGTACTTC
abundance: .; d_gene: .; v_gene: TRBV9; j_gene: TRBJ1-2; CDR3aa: CASSVFSGSPSNYGYTF; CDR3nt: TGTGCCAGCAGCGTATTCTCAGGGTCCCCATCTAACTATGGCTACACCTTC
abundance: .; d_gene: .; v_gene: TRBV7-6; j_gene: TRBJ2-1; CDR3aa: CASSLEQGLMGNEQFF; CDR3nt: TGTGCCAGCAGCTTAGAACAGGGTTTGATGGGCAATGAGCAGTTCTTC
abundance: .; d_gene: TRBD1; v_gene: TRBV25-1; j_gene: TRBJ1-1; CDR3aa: CASSQGGPDSEAFF; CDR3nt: TGTGCCAGCAGTCAGGGGGGGCCTGACAGTGAAGCTTTCTTT
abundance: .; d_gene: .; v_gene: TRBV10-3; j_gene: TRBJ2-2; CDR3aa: CAISESGDGELFF; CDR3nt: TGTGCCATCAGTGAGTCGGGGGACGGGGAGCTGTTTTTT
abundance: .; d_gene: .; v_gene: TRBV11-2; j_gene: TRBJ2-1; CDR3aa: CASSLDFSGDEQFF; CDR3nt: TGTGCCAGCAGCTTGGACTTTAGCGGTGATGAGCAGTTCTTC
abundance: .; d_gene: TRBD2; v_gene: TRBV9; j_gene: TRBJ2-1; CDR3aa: CASSVDPGLAGGEQFF; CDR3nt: TGTGCCAGCAGCGTAGATCCGGGACTAGCGGGAGGTGAGCAGTTCTTC
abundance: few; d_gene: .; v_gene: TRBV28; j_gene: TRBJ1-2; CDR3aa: CASIEGPFNYGYTF; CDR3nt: TGTGCCAGCATAGAGGGCCCCTTTAACTATGGCTACACCTTC
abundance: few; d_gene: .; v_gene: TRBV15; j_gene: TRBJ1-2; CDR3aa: CATSRARGTDLYGYTF; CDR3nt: TGTGCCACCAGCAGAGCCCGCGGGACTGACCTTTATGGCTACACCTTC
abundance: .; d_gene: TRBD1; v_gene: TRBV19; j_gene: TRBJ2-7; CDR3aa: CASSTNRGRTYEQYF; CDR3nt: TGTGCCAGTAGTACAAACAGGGGTAGGACCTACGAGCAGTACTTC
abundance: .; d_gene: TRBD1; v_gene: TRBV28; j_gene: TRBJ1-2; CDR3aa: CASSSTTGLWNYGYTF; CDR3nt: TGTGCCAGCAGTTCGACGACAGGGCTTTGGAACTATGGCTACACCTTC
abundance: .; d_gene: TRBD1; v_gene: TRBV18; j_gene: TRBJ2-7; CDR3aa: CASSPGQGGEQYF; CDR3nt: TGTGCCAGCTCACCTGGACAGGGGGGGGAGCAGTACTTC
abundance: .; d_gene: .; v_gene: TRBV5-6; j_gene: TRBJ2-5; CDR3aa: CASSLRRAGGLQETQYF; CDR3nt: TGTGCCAGCAGCTTGCGGAGGGCAGGGGGTTTGCAAGAGACCCAGTACTTC
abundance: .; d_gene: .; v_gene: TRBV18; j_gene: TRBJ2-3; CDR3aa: CASSPPGRDSFTDTQYF; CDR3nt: TGTGCCAGCTCACCTCCGGGGAGAGACTCTTTCACAGATACGCAGTATTTT
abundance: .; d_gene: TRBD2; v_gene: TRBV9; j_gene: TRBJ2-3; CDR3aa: CASSAHRLATTDTQYF; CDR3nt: TGTGCCAGCAGCGCCCACCGACTAGCGACCACAGATACGCAGTATTTT
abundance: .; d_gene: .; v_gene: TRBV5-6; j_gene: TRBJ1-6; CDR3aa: CASSSTYGSPLHF; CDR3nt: TGTGCCAGCAGCTCCACTTATGGTTCACCCCTCCACTTT
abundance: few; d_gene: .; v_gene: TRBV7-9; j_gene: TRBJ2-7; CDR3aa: CASSSGQYEQYF; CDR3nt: TGTGCCAGCAGCTCCGGACAGTACGAGCAGTACTTC
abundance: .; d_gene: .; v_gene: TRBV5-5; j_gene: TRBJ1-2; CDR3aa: CASSLGPPGDYGYTF; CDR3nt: TGTGCCAGCAGCCTGGGACCCCCGGGGGACTATGGCTACACCTTC
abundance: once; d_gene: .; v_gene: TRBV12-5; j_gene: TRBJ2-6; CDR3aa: CASGKKRAGQSRANVLTF; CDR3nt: TGTGCTAGTGGTAAAAAACGTGCAGGACAAAGTCGGGCCAACGTCCTGACTTTC
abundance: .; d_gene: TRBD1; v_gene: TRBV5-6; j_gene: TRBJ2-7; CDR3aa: CASSRSDRGSWEQYF; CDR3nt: TGTGCCAGCAGCCGCTCCGACAGGGGGTCTTGGGAGCAGTACTTC
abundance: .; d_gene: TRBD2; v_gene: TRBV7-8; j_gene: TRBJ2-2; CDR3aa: CASSTLAGSGELFF; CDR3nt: TGTGCCAGCAGCACCCTAGCGGGTTCCGGGGAGCTGTTTTTT
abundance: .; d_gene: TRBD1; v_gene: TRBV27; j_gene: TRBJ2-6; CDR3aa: CASSVRDRGPVGGANVLTF; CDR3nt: TGTGCCAGCAGTGTCCGGGACAGGGGGCCCGTAGGGGGGGCCAACGTCCTGACTTTC
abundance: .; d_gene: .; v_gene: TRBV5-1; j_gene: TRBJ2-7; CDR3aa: CASSLAGAAEQYF; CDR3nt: TGCGCCAGCAGCTTGGCCGGGGCCGCCGAGCAGTACTTC
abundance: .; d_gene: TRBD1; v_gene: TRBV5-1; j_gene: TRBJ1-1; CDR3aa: CASSWTGSNTEAFF; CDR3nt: TGCGCCAGCAGCTGGACAGGGTCGAACACTGAAGCTTTCTTT
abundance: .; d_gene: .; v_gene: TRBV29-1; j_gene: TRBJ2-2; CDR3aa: CSTYKNTGELFF; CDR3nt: TGCAGCACGTACAAGAACACCGGGGAGCTGTTTTTT